This T cell receptor (beta chain) comes out of a study of low-dose radiotherapy and immunotherapy resistance in tumors. First-strand cDNA used TRAV- and TRBV-specific primers, covering alpha and beta chains. A constant-region primer paired with the V-primer adapter amplified TCRs over about 20 PCR cycles. TCRdb re-analysed the reads in MiXCR, keeping a single row per CDR3 protein. The sample has more than 70,000 distinct CDR3 sequences; under 25% are singletons. Time point given: after trial treatment. Treatment reported: LDRT plus nivolumab, ipilimumab, low-dose cyclophosphamide and aspirin (RACIN trial). The donors' treatment consisted of nivolumab, ipilimumab, aspirin, low-dose cyclophosphamide and low-dose radiotherapy. The CDR3 covers 12 residues. V was trimmed by 0 bases and J by 14 bases, leaving 11 bases between them. Germline values: CDR1 MNHNS, CDR2 SASEGT.

The chain is built from TRBV6-1 and TRBJ2-4; tentatively, D is TRBD2 (5 bases). The sequencing here drew on PBMCs, taken after low-dose radiotherapy plus immunotherapy. The sequence derives from a female donor with ovarian cancer. The CDR3: CASSEAGNLEYF. For the CDR3, the DNA is TGTGCCAGCAGTGAAGCCGGGAACCTCGAGTACTTC.